This section outlines one T cell receptor beta chain sequence together with its context. Its target is unknown. These data are taken from a study of cytomegalovirus exposure and HLA in healthy donors. Both 60 Vbeta primers and 13 Jbeta primers went into the PCR. The table came from immunoSEQ multiplex PCR; TCRdb's copy has only in-frame clones and leaves some out. The clone table shows 41,000 or so clones, with the ten largest holding 6.2%. Study conclusions and caveats: With further analysis later on, most CMV-associated TCR beta chains appeared HLA-restricted. CMV antigen specificity of a few CMV-associated chains was confirmed in vitro. Relative to the 666-donor mean, N-insertions were reportedly fewer in an Asian-associated ancestry cluster in a later analysis.

The germline V gene has CDR1 SGHRS and CDR2 YFSETQ. Trimming cost V 0 bases and J 3 bases, with 12 bases left between them. The CDR3 runs to 16 residues. The chain recombines TRBV5-1 with TRBJ2-2; no reliable D call. The TCR was taken from a man younger than 45 in good health and CMV-seronegative. The sequenced sample consisted of PBMCs. CDR3 DNA sequence: TGCGCCAGCAGCTTGGAACCCCTAGGCGACACCGGGGAGCTGTTTTTT. This sequence encodes CASSLEPLGDTGELFF. The full variable domain, in which reference TRBV5-1 and TRBJ2-2 provide the parts outside the CDR3, is KAGVTQTPRYLIKTRGQQVTLSCSPISGHRSVSWYQQTPGQGLQFLFEYFSETQRNKGNFPGRFSGRQFSNSRSEMNVSTLELGDSALYLCASSLEPLGDTGELFFGEGSRLTVL.